Listed below are T cell receptor beta chains from one sample, sequenced in a study of OX40 agonist ivuxolimab in advanced cancers. Data came from immunoSEQ multiplex PCR; TCRdb stores just in-frame clones and leaves some out. The table has roughly 77,000 clones, under 90% seen once. This material consisted of CD4+ or CD8+ T cells sorted from blood, taken in a trial of the OX40 agonist ivuxolimab. The receptors here all came from an adult with an advanced solid tumor such as melanoma, head and neck, liver or kidney cancer. Both conserved end residues are part of each CDR3. A D gene is named only where the DNA matches it firmly. The size of a clone is reported for some rows only, either as once, few or many, or as a class for expanded clones.

TRBV7-7,TRBD2,TRBJ2-1,-,TGTGCTAGCAGCGCCTCCCTAGCGGGGGGGCAAAATGAGCAGTTCTTC,CASSASLAGGQNEQFF
TRBV6-1,-,TRBJ2-2,-,TGTGCCAGCAGTATACAGATGAACACCGGGGAGCTGTTTTTT,CASSIQMNTGELFF
TRBV19,TRBD1,TRBJ2-6,few,TGTGCCAGTAGTCGGGACAGGGCGTGGATTGGGGCCAACGTCCTGACTTTC,CASSRDRAWIGANVLTF
TRBV5-6,-,TRBJ2-7,few,TGTGCCAGCAGCTCGACAGGAAACCCCTACGAGCAGTACTTC,CASSSTGNPYEQYF
TRBV6-4,TRBD2,TRBJ2-7,-,TGTGCCAGCAGCCCAGAAGTGGGGGGGACCTACGAGCAGTACTTC,CASSPEVGGTYEQYF
TRBV18,TRBD1,TRBJ1-5,-,TGTGCCAGCTCACCGATGACAGGGGATCAGCCCCAGCATTTT,CASSPMTGDQPQHF
TRBV9,TRBD1,TRBJ2-7,-,TGTGCCAGCAGCACTCGGACAGGATTAAACTACGAGCAGTACTTC,CASSTRTGLNYEQYF
TRBV5-1,-,TRBJ2-3,-,TGCGCCAGCAGCTTGGTCACCGCTTTGGAGACGCCCGGCACAGATACGCAGTATTTT,CASSLVTALETPGTDTQYF
TRBV6-5,-,TRBJ1-1,-,TGTGCCAGCACCAGTACAGCGAACACTGAAGCTTTCTTT,CASTSTANTEAFF
TRBV5-4,-,TRBJ2-5,once,TGTGCCAGCAGCACCATCACAGGGACAAGGGAGACCCAGTACTTC,CASSTITGTRETQYF
TRBV7-2,-,TRBJ2-5,-,TGTGCCAGCAGCTTAGCAGGGTACCAAGAGACCCAGTACTTC,CASSLAGYQETQYF
TRBV19,-,TRBJ2-2,-,TGTGCCAGTCGGGGCAGGGTGGCCGGGGAGCTGTTTTTT,CASRGRVAGELFF
TRBV19,TRBD2,TRBJ2-2,-,TGTGCCAGTAGGAAGGCTAGCGGTTATACCGGGGAGCTGTTTTTT,CASRKASGYTGELFF
TRBV6-5,-,TRBJ1-1,-,TGTGCCAGCAGTTACGACAACAGGGTTGGCACTGAAGCTTTCTTT,CASSYDNRVGTEAFF
TRBV7-3,-,TRBJ2-1,-,TGTGCCAGCAGCCTACAGGGCGGGAATGAGCAGTTCTTC,CASSLQGGNEQFF
TRBV12-5,TRBD1,TRBJ2-7,-,TGTGCTAGTGGTTCCGGGACAGGGAGGTACGAGCAGTACTTC,CASGSGTGRYEQYF
TRBV2,TRBD2,TRBJ2-1,-,TGTGCCAGCAGCTCCAGCGGGAGGAGCGATGAGCAGTTCTTC,CASSSSGRSDEQFF
TRBV28,TRBD1,TRBJ1-3,-,TGTGCCAGCAGGGGACAGGGGGCTGGAAACACCATATATTTT,CASRGQGAGNTIYF
TRBV7-8,-,TRBJ2-3,-,TGTGCCAGCAGCCCCGACCCCTCGGTCGATACGCAGTATTTT,CASSPDPSVDTQYF
TRBV7-3,-,TRBJ2-1,-,TGTGCCAGCAGCTTACTCTCGGGGGTGAATGAGCAGTTCTTC,CASSLLSGVNEQFF
TRBV7-7,-,TRBJ2-5,-,TGTGCTAGCAGCTTAGAGTACCAAGAGACCCAGTACTTC,CASSLEYQETQYF
TRBV7-2,TRBD1,TRBJ1-4,-,TGTGCCAGCAGCGACAGGGGCAGGGAAAAACTGTTTTTT,CASSDRGREKLFF
TRBV7-9,-,TRBJ1-1,-,TGTGCCAGCAGCTCGGACAAGGAATTGGTTGAAGCTTTCTTT,CASSSDKELVEAFF
TRBV28,-,TRBJ1-1,-,TGTGCCAGCAGTTTATTCGCCAGAGTGAACACTGAAGCTTTCTTT,CASSLFARVNTEAFF
TRBV13,-,TRBJ1-1,-,TGTGCCAGCAGCTTAAATGGGGGTACTGAAGCTTTCTTT,CASSLNGGTEAFF
TRBV2,-,TRBJ2-7,-,TGTGCCGCACGATCCTCCAGCTACGAGCAGTACTTC,CAARSSSYEQYF
TRBV5-1,TRBD2,TRBJ2-5,-,TGCGCCAGCAGCCGGACTAGCGGGAGTGGAGAGACCCAGTACTTC,CASSRTSGSGETQYF
TRBV18,-,TRBJ2-1,-,TGTGCCAGCTCACCTCTGGGCTACAATGAGCAGTTCTTC,CASSPLGYNEQFF
TRBV5-1,TRBD1,TRBJ2-7,-,TGCGCCAGCAGCACCCTTGGGACAGGGCCCTACGAGCAGTACTTC,CASSTLGTGPYEQYF
TRBV29-1,TRBD1,TRBJ1-1,-,TGCAGCGGCAAGTCAGGGGGCGCTTACACTGAAGCTTTCTTT,CSGKSGGAYTEAFF
TRBV5-5,-,TRBJ1-6,few,TGTGCCAGCAGCCTTGGGGGGGATAGTTCACCCCTCCACTTT,CASSLGGDSSPLHF
TRBV5-1,TRBD2,TRBJ2-3,-,TGCGCCAGCAGCTTGGACGGCGCTAGCGGGGGGGGCAAAGATACGCAGTATTTT,CASSLDGASGGGKDTQYF
TRBV7-2,TRBD2,TRBJ2-7,-,TGTGCCAGCAGCCGTAGCGGGAGTCGCGAGCAGTACTTC,CASSRSGSREQYF
TRBV15,TRBD2,TRBJ2-7,-,TGTGCCACCAGCAGAGATGGCTCAGCGGGAGTGGGTGAGCAGTACTTC,CATSRDGSAGVGEQYF
TRBV6-4,-,TRBJ2-7,-,TGTGCCAGCAGTGCGGACTGGCGAAGCGAGCAGTACTTC,CASSADWRSEQYF
TRBV6-6,TRBD1,TRBJ2-7,-,TGTGCCAGCAGTTCTACAGGGGCGAGTAGCTACGAGCAGTACTTC,CASSSTGASSYEQYF
TRBV7-9,-,TRBJ2-2,few,TGTGCCAGCAGCTTATACCCAGGGAGCACCGGGGAGCTGTTTTTT,CASSLYPGSTGELFF
TRBV7-8,-,TRBJ1-4,few,TGTGCCAGCAGCTTAGCGCGGGGGAGTATACTGTTTTTT,CASSLARGSILFF
TRBV19,-,TRBJ2-3,-,TGTGCCAGTCGGAGTATCATTTTCGGGGTGAACACAGATACGCAGTATTTT,CASRSIIFGVNTDTQYF
TRBV7-3,-,TRBJ2-5,-,TGTGCCAGCAGCATACGACCCAAGGGGGAGACCCAGTACTTC,CASSIRPKGETQYF
TRBV4-3,TRBD2,TRBJ2-1,-,TGCGCCAGCAGCCAAGATTTGGGACTAGCGGGAGTCGAGCAGTTCTTC,CASSQDLGLAGVEQFF
TRBV11-2,-,TRBJ1-5,-,TGTGCCAGCAGCTTAAATGGGGGTCCGGGGCAGCCCCAGCATTTT,CASSLNGGPGQPQHF
TRBV6-6,-,TRBJ2-7,-,TGTGCCAGCAGTTACTCGAGCAACTCCTACGAGCAGTACTTC,CASSYSSNSYEQYF
TRBV19,TRBD1,TRBJ2-5,-,TGTGCCAGTAGTCTCCAAGGGACAGGCCAAGAGACCCAGTACTTC,CASSLQGTGQETQYF
TRBV27,-,TRBJ2-2,-,TGTGCCAGCAGTCGCCCGGGACAGAACACCGGGGAGCTGTTTTTT,CASSRPGQNTGELFF
TRBV7-2,TRBD2,TRBJ2-3,-,TGTGCCAGCAGCTTACGGGCGGGAGGGCCTGCAGATACGCAGTATTTT,CASSLRAGGPADTQYF
TRBV5-6,-,TRBJ2-7,-,TGTGCCAGCAGCTGGACCTTACTAGACAGTTGGGGCGAGCAGTACTTC,CASSWTLLDSWGEQYF
TRBV30,-,TRBJ1-5,-,TGTGCCTGGAGTGCGGTCGGGGGGCCCCAGCATTTT,CAWSAVGGPQHF
TRBV28,-,TRBJ2-7,-,TGTGCCAGCAGTTTCAGGAGATCCAGCTCCTACGAGCAGTACTTC,CASSFRRSSSYEQYF
TRBV28,-,TRBJ2-1,-,TGTGTCAGCCAAAGCTCCTACAATGAGCAGTTCTTC,CVSQSSYNEQFF
TRBV7-2,-,TRBJ2-5,-,TGTGCCAGCAGCAAATTCGCGGAAGAGACCCAGTACTTC,CASSKFAEETQYF